Each of the 27 T cell receptor beta chains below was sequenced from the same sample in a study of blood T cell repertoires in COVID-19 (dated by TCRdb to the early 2020s). Receptor libraries were prepared by the immunoSEQ multiplex PCR assay. Here the immuneACCESS table is served through TCRdb, limited to in-frame sequences with V and J called. Missing clones are a known gap in these copies; in checked studies unresolved V genes cover under half, and the rest lacks a known reason. The sample contains approximately 200,000 clones, approximately 80% of them found a single time. The ten top clones hold about 9.4% of the sample. Sequenced input: peripheral blood. The receptors here all came from a woman older than 75 with acute or convalescent COVID-19.

The genes are TRBV29-1 and TRBJ2-5, with a possible D match to TRBD1 (6 bases). Germline CDR1 reads SQVTM; CDR2 reads ANQGSEA. This CDR3 region has 13 residues. Trimming pared 3 bases from V and 2 bases from J, leaving 10 bases between. The DNA for the CDR3 is TGCAGCGTTGATCTCCAGGGGCAAGAGACCCAGTACTTC. The encoded protein is CSVDLQGQETQYF.

The chain joins TRBV5-4 to TRBJ1-5; a weak D match, TRBD1 (5 bases). This CDR3 region has 15 residues. In germline, CDR1 is SGHNT, CDR2 YYREEE (reference sequence). V was cut by 3 bases and J by 3 bases, with 13 bases left in between. For the CDR3, the DNA is TGTGCCAGCAGCTCTATGGGAGGGGTCAATCAGCCCCAGCATTTT. This encodes CASSSMGGVNQPQHF.

J is TRBJ1-4 and V is TRBV10-3; 7 bases map to TRBD1. Germline V gives CDR1 ENHRY, CDR2 SYGVKD. V gave up 4 bases and J gave up 3 bases; unmatched junction bases: 2. CDR3 size: 14 residues. The CDR3: CAISAGTANEKLFF. CDR3 bases: TGTGCCATCAGTGCTGGGACAGCTAATGAAAAACTGTTTTTT.

The chain links TRBV27 to TRBJ2-7; D is unclear. Per germline, CDR1 MNHEY and CDR2 SMNVEV (reference sequence). V lost 2 bases and J lost 0, with 8 bases in between. The length of the CDR3 is 14 residues. CDR3 residues: CASSLRFPSYEQYF. The DNA of the CDR3 is TGTGCCAGCAGTTTACGGTTCCCCTCCTACGAGCAGTACTTC.

The J gene is TRBJ1-1, the V gene TRBV12-3 or TRBV12-4, with D unclear. The V end lost 7 bases, the J end lost 5 bases, and 14 bases lay between the germline ends. This CDR3 comprises 13 residues. DNA for the CDR3: TGTGCCAGCAACCTTCAACCGGGGACTGAAGCTTTCTTT. The encoded protein is CASNLQPGTEAFF.

CDR3 in DNA: TGCAGTGCTAGTGCCCGGACTGAAGCTTTCTTT. This translates into CSASARTEAFF. V gene TRBV20-1 combines with J gene TRBJ1-1, with no clear D. The CDR3 extends over 11 amino acids. CDR1 DFQATT and CDR2 SNEGSKA come from the germline V gene (reference sequence). The V and J ends lost 3 bases and 5 bases respectively, with 7 bases between them.

This clone was seen once. The chain is built from TRBV3-1 (or the pseudogene TRBV3-2) and TRBJ1-3; 9 positions agree with TRBD1. The CDR3 consists of 16 residues. The germline gives CDR1 LGHDT, CDR2 YNNKEL (reference sequence). The V and J ends lost 3 bases and 0 bases, in that order; junction bases with no gene match: 3. The CDR3 region is CASSHGTGSSGNTIYF. In DNA form, the CDR3 reads TGTGCCAGCAGCCACGGGACAGGGAGCTCTGGAAACACCATATATTTT.

The chain has TRBV19 and TRBJ2-7; the match to TRBD1 covers 8 bases. The CDR3 has 15 residues. The V gene's germline CDR1 is LNHDA and CDR2 SQIVND (reference sequence). V shed 5 bases, J shed 2 bases, and the junction held 8 bases outside the gene matches. For the CDR3, the DNA is TGTGCCAGTAGTGAGGGGAGGACAGGGCCCTACGAGCAGTACTTC. Translating gives CASSEGRTGPYEQYF.

This clone was observed at least ten times. The rearrangement links TRBV18 to TRBJ2-7; possibly TRBD1 for D (6 bases). This CDR3 has 15 amino acids. Germline CDR1 KGHSH, CDR2 LQKENI. V gave up 2 bases and J gave up 1 base, with 12 bases separating them. For the CDR3, the DNA is TGTGCCAGCTCACCAGGACAGACCAGATCCTACGAGCAGTACTTC. Amino acid sequence: CASSPGQTRSYEQYF.

The CDR3 here is CASSTPSRQAYEQYF. CDR3 DNA sequence: TGTGCCAGCAGTACCCCTTCTCGACAGGCCTACGAGCAGTACTTC. This chain links TRBV6-2 or TRBV6-3 with TRBJ2-7; weak D call: TRBD1 (6 bases). The CDR3 covers 15 residues. The germline CDR1 and CDR2 sequences are MNHEY and SVGEGT. With 5 bases removed from V and 2 bases from J, the gap between germline ends came to 16 bases.

The rearrangement uses TRBV29-1 and TRBJ1-1, with TRBD1 identical over 11 bases. V shed 4 bases, J shed 8 bases, and the junction held 9 bases outside the gene matches. The germline gives CDR1 SQVTM, CDR2 ANQGSEA. The length of the CDR3 is 14 residues. CDR3 DNA sequence: TGCAGCGTTGGTATGGGACAGGGGGTAAGAGAAGCTTTCTTT. This codes for CSVGMGQGVREAFF.

The chain employs TRBV7-9 and TRBJ1-1; D is uncertain. This CDR3 comprises 14 residues. CDR1 is SEHNR and CDR2 is FQNEAQ in the germline V gene (reference sequence). Trimming pared 1 base from V and 4 bases from J, leaving 10 bases between. CDR3 sequence: CASSLGPAGTEAFF. The DNA for the CDR3 is TGTGCCAGCAGCTTAGGCCCTGCGGGCACTGAAGCTTTCTTT.

This chain joins TRBV5-4 and TRBJ1-4; TRBD1 agrees at 11 bases. J lost 8 bases, V lost 2 bases, and 8 bases had no gene match. Germline loops: CDR1 SGHNT, CDR2 YYREEE (reference sequence). This CDR3 is built from 16 residues. The CDR3 protein is CASSFGRGTGGEKLFF. The CDR3, as DNA: TGTGCCAGCAGCTTTGGACGGGGGACAGGGGGAGAAAAACTGTTTTTT.

The V call is TRBV20-1, the J call TRBJ2-1, with 8 bases that match TRBD2. The CDR3 runs 14 residues. V lost 6 bases, J lost 6 bases, and 10 bases stayed unmatched. The germline gives CDR1 DFQATT, CDR2 SNEGSKA (reference sequence). The DNA for the CDR3 is TGCAGTGCCAGTAAGGGACTAGGGACCAATGAGCAGTTCTTC. This encodes CSASKGLGTNEQFF.

This clone was recorded once. The chain combines TRBV4-3 with TRBJ1-6, with D possibly matching TRBD1 (6 bases). Germline CDR1 and CDR2: LGHNA and YSLEER. Trimming left V 2 bases short and J 6 bases short, with 14 bases between. The CDR3 is made up of 16 amino acids. The CDR3 sequence: CASSQYRDAFNSPLHF. Here the CDR3 DNA reads TGCGCCAGCAGCCAATACAGGGACGCGTTTAATTCACCCCTCCACTTT.

As concerns this clone: The junction departs from the called germline gene at one end, perhaps through a read error. The V and J genes are TRBV10-3 and TRBJ1-2; D is possibly TRBD1 (5 bases). CDR1 and CDR2 from the germline V gene are ENHRY and SYGVKD. The CDR3 covers 16 residues. CDR3 in DNA: TGTGCCATCAGCACGGGACTCCCGCCTTCTAACTTTGGCTACACCTTC. This translates into CAISTGLPPSNFGYTF.

The gene calls are TRBV3-1 (or the pseudogene TRBV3-2) and TRBJ2-3; 9 bases are a match to TRBD2. After removal of 4 bases from V and 1 base from J, the junction contained 6 bases not matched to a gene. Germline V gives CDR1 LGHDT, CDR2 YNNKEL (reference sequence). CDR3 length: 16 residues. CDR3 coding DNA: TGTGCCAGCAGCCGTTATAGCGGGAGCCGCACAGATACGCAGTATTTT. Translation gives CASSRYSGSRTDTQYF.

In this sample, this clone turned up once. The rearrangement uses TRBV6-5 and TRBJ1-5; TRBD1 aligns across 9 bases. V trimming: 4 bases; J trimming: 3 bases; junction bases outside the gene matches: 4. Germline lookup yields CDR1 MNHEY and CDR2 SVGAGI. The CDR3 covers 15 residues. The CDR3 spells CASSWGTGNNQPQHF. The CDR3 coding sequence is TGTGCCAGCAGTTGGGGGACAGGGAACAATCAGCCCCAGCATTTT.

This clone was detected a few times. This chain joins TRBV6-5 and TRBJ2-3; TRBD1 matches 8 bases. The V gene end was trimmed by 0 bases and the J gene end by 6 bases; junction bases not matched to a gene: 8. Looked up from germline, CDR1 is MNHEY and CDR2 is SVGAGI. The CDR3 has 16 amino acids. CDR3 in DNA: TGTGCCAGCAGTTACTCGTGGACAGGGCTCGGGGATACGCAGTATTTT. Its translation is CASSYSWTGLGDTQYF.

The rearrangement uses TRBV19 and TRBJ2-5, with D unresolved. The germline V and J ends were trimmed by 7 bases and 3 bases, with 12 bases remaining between them. The CDR3 is 13 residues long. Germline V gene sequence: CDR1 LNHDA, CDR2 SQIVND (reference sequence). CDR3 sequence reads: CASKPHREETQYF. CDR3 nucleotides: TGTGCCAGTAAACCCCACCGAGAAGAGACCCAGTACTTC. Looking up the rest from reference TRBV19 and TRBJ2-5 gives the full variable domain: DGGITQSPKYLFRKEGQNVTLSCEQNLNHDAMYWYRQDPGQGLRLIYYSQIVNDFQKGDIAEGYSVSREKKESFPLTVTSAQKNPTAFYLCASKPHREETQYFGPGTRLLVL.

The chain uses TRBV5-4 and TRBJ2-5; TRBD1 agrees at 7 bases. The CDR3 sequence is 14 residues long. CDR1 is SGHNT, CDR2 YYREEE, per germline (reference sequence). V was pared by 5 bases and J by 5 bases, with 9 bases of the junction left unmatched. CDR3 sequence: CASSYLQGLETQYF. CDR3 bases: TGTGCCAGCAGTTATTTACAGGGGTTGGAGACCCAGTACTTC.

This clone has only one observation. The chain has TRBV19 and TRBJ2-3, with 7 bases that match TRBD1. J gave up 1 base and V 3 bases, and 1 base lay outside the gene matches. CDR1 LNHDA and CDR2 SQIVND come from the germline V gene (reference sequence). The CDR3 consists of 14 residues. The CDR3 sequence is CASSIGTGTDTQYF. CDR3 DNA sequence: TGTGCCAGTAGTATCGGGACAGGCACAGATACGCAGTATTTT.

The chain employs TRBV6-5 and TRBJ2-5; 9 nucleotides align to TRBD2. The CDR3 covers 14 residues. Germline CDR1 and CDR2: MNHEY and SVGAGI. Unmatched junction bases numbered 6, after V lost 6 bases and J lost 4 bases. This CDR3 is CASSLAGERETQYF. The CDR3 DNA sequence: TGTGCCAGCAGCTTAGCGGGAGAGCGAGAGACCCAGTACTTC.

The gene calls are TRBV28 and TRBJ1-1; weak D call: TRBD1 (6 bases). V lost 7 bases to trimming and J lost 1 base, with 13 bases between them. The CDR3 extends over 14 amino acids. Germline-derived CDR1 and CDR2 are MDHEN and SYDVKM. The CDR3 DNA is TGTGCCAGCACCGCAGACAGGCGGAACACTGAAGCTTTCTTT. It yields the protein CASTADRRNTEAFF.

The V gene is TRBV7-8, the J gene TRBJ1-1; D perhaps matches TRBD1 (6 bases). The CDR3 extends over 14 amino acids. Germline lookup yields CDR1 SGHVS and CDR2 FQNEAQ. The germline V and J ends were trimmed by 1 base and 2 bases, with 8 bases remaining between them. CDR3 protein: CASSLGTVNTEAFF. For the CDR3, the DNA is TGTGCCAGCAGCTTAGGGACAGTTAACACTGAAGCTTTCTTT.

V gene TRBV18 combines with J gene TRBJ1-1; 10 positions agree with TRBD1. With 2 bases clipped from V and 0 bases from J, the junction kept 6 bases outside the gene matches. The germline V gene has CDR1 KGHSH and CDR2 LQKENI. This CDR3 spans 17 amino acids. The CDR3 loop reads CASSPDGQGGLNTEAFF. The DNA of the CDR3 is TGTGCCAGCTCACCAGACGGACAGGGGGGTTTGAACACTGAAGCTTTCTTT. The full variable domain, in which reference TRBV18 and TRBJ1-1 provide the parts outside the CDR3, is NAGVMQNPRHLVRRRGQEARLRCSPMKGHSHVYWYRQLPEEGLKFMVYLQKENIIDESGMPKERFSAEFPKEGPSILRIQQVVRGDSAAYFCASSPDGQGGLNTEAFFGQGTRLTVV.

This clone was seen only a few times. The rearrangement links TRBV5-6 to TRBJ2-7; TRBD1 might be the D (5 bases). The CDR3 covers 13 residues. V lost 4 bases, J lost 1 base, and 9 bases lay in between. Germline V lookup: CDR1 SGHDT, CDR2 YYEEEE. CDR3 sequence (DNA): TGTGCCAGCAGCCGCCAGGGTTCCTACGAGCAGTACTTC. It specifies CASSRQGSYEQYF.